This TCR beta chain was sequenced in a study of T cell responses to AZD1222 COVID-19 vaccine. Trimming took 1 base from V and 9 from J, leaving 8 bases between them. The CDR3 loop spans 12 amino acids. Germline V gene sequence: CDR1 MNHNS, CDR2 SASEGT. General study points: Just a handful of AZD1222 recipients tested seropositive at baseline. Repertoire samples came only from after the peak T cell response. There were mostly white British donors and more females than males, and clonal diversity was possibly underestimated. Mapped onto spike, vaccine-associated CD4 TCRs spanned it and were dominant at 160-218 and 743-854.

Comment on this clone: The antigen is unknown.

The protocol was immunoSEQ multiplex PCR, while the TCRdb copy is restricted to in-frame clones and leaves out a portion. This table has about 100,000 clones, about 82% appearing once. Source: peripheral blood, taken on day 0 of AZD1222 vaccination. The TCR originated in an adult in good health. V usage is TRBV6-1 and J usage is TRBJ2-3; D unclear. CDR3 DNA sequence: TGTGCCAGCAGTGAAGGGGGAAAAACGCAGTATTTT. This sequence encodes CASSEGGKTQYF.